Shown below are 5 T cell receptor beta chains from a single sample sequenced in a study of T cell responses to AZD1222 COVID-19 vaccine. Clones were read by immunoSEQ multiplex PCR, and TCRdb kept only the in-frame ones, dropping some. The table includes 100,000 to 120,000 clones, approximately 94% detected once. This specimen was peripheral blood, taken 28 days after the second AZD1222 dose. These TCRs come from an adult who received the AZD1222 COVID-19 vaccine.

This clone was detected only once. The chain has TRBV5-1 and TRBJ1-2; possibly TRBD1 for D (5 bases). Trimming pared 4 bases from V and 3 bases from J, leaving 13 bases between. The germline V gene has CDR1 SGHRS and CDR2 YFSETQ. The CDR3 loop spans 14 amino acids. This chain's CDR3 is CASSVSPGHYGYTF. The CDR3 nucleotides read TGCGCCAGCAGCGTCTCTCCGGGGCACTATGGCTACACCTTC.

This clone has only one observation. CDR3 protein: CASSLRQGIVEQYF. CDR3 nucleotides: TGTGCCAGCAGTTTGAGGCAGGGGATTGTCGAGCAGTACTTC. The rearrangement joins TRBV27 to TRBJ2-7, with D possibly being TRBD1 (6 bases). The CDR3 length is 14 residues. Trimming took off 3 bases at V and 6 bases at J, with 15 bases between the two ends. Germline V lookup: CDR1 MNHEY, CDR2 SMNVEV (reference sequence).

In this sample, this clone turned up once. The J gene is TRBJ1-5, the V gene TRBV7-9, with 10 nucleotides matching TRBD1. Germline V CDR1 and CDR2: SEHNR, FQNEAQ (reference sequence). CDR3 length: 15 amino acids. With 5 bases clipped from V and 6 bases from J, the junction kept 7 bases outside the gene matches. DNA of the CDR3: TGTGCCAGCAGCCTAGGACAGGGGGTGATTCAGCCCCAGCATTTT. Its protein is CASSLGQGVIQPQHF.

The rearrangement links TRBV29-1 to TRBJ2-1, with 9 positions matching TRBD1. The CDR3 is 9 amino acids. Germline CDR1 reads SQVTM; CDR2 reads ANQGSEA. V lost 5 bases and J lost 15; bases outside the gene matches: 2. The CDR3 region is CSVPGQGFF. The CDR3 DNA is TGCAGCGTTCCGGGACAGGGGTTCTTC.

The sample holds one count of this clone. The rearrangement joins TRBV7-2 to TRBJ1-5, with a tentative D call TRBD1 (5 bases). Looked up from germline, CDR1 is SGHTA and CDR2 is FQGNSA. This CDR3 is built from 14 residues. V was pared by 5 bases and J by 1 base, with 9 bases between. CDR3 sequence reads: CASSHGGSNQPQHF. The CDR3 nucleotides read TGTGCCAGCAGCCATGGGGGGAGCAATCAGCCCCAGCATTTT.